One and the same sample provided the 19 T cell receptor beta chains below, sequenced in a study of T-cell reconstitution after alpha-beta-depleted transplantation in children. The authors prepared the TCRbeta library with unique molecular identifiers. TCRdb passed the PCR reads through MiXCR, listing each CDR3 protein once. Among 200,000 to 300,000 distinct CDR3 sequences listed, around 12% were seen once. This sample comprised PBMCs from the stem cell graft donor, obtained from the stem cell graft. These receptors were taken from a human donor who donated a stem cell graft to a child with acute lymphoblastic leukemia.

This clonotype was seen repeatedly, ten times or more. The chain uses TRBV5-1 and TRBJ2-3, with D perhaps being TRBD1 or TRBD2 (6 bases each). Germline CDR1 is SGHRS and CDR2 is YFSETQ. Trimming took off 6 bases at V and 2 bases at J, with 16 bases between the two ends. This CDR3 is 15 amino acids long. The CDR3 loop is CASTGGGPFTDTQYF. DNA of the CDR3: TGCGCCAGCACCGGAGGGGGGCCGTTCACAGATACGCAGTATTTT. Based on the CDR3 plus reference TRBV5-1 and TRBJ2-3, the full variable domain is KAGVTQTPRYLIKTRGQQVTLSCSPISGHRSVSWYQQTPGQGLQFLFEYFSETQRNKGNFPGRFSGRQFSNSRSEMNVSTLELGDSALYLCASTGGGPFTDTQYFGPGTRLTVL.

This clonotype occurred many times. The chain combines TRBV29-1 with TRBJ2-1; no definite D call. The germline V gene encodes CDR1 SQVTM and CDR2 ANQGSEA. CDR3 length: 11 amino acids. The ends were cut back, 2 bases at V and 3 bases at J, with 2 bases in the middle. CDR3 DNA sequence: TGCAGCGTTGAATTCTACAATGAGCAGTTCTTC. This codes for CSVEFYNEQFF.

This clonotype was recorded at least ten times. The CDR3 DNA sequence: TGTGCCAGCAGCTCAAGAATAGGATCTGTTGGCTACAATGAGCAGTTCTTC. Its protein is CASSSRIGSVGYNEQFF. V gene TRBV7-2 combines with J gene TRBJ2-1; D unclear. The CDR3 extends over 17 amino acids. V was shortened by 4 bases and J by 3 bases, with 19 bases between the two germline ends. Germline V lookup: CDR1 SGHTA, CDR2 FQGNSA.

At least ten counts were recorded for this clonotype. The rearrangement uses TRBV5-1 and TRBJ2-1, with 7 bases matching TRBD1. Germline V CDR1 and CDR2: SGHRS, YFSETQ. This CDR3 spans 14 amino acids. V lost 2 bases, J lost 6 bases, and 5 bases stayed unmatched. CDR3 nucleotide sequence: TGCGCCAGCAGCTTCGAGGGGGCGAGCAATGAGCAGTTCTTC. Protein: CASSFEGASNEQFF.

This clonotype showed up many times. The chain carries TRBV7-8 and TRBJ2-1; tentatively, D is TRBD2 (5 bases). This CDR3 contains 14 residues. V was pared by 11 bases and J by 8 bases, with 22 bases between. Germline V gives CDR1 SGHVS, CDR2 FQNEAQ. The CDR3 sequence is CASSMDGPLDEQFF. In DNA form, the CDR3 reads TGTGCCTCTAGCATGGACGGGCCTCTCGATGAGCAGTTCTTC.

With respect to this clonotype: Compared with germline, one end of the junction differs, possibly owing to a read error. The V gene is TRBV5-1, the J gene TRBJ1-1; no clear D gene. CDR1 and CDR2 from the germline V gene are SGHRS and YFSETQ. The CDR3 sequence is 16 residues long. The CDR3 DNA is TGCACCAGCAGCTTTAACACAGAGACACTGAACACTGAAGCTTTCTTT. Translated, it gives CTSSFNTETLNTEAFF.

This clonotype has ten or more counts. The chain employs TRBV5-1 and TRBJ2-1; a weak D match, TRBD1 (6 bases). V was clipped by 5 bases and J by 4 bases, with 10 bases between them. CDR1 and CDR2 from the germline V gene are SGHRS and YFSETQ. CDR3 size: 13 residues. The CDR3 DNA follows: TGCGCCAGCAGGGGGACACTTTACAATGAGCAGTTCTTC. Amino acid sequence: CASRGTLYNEQFF.

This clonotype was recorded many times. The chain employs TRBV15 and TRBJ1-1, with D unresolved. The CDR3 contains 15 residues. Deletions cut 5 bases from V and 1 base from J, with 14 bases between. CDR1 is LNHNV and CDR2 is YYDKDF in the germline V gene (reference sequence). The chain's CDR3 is CATSSYARANTEAFF. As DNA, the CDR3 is TGTGCCACCAGCTCTTATGCCCGGGCGAACACTGAAGCTTTCTTT.

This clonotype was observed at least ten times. CDR3 region: CSARTSGLAGALGEQYF. CDR3 sequence (DNA): TGCAGTGCTAGAACCTCGGGACTAGCGGGGGCCCTGGGTGAGCAGTACTTC. The genes are TRBV20-1 and TRBJ2-7; 14 positions match TRBD2. Germline loops: CDR1 DFQATT, CDR2 SNEGSKA (reference sequence). Trimming cost V 2 bases and J 7 bases; bases outside gene matches: 13. The CDR3 extends over 17 amino acids.

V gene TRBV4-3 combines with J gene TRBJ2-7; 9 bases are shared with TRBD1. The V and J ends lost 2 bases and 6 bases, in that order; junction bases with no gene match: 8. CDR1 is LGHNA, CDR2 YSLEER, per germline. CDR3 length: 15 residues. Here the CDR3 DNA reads TGCGCCAGCAGCCAAAAGGGACAGGGTTTGCGCGAGCAGTACTTC. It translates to CASSQKGQGLREQYF.

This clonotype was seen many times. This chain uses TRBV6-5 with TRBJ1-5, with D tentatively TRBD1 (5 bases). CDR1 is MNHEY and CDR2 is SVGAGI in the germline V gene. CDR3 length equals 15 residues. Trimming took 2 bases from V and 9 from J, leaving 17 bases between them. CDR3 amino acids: CASSYMDMGEGPQHF. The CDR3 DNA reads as TGTGCCAGCAGTTACATGGACATGGGGGAAGGGCCCCAGCATTTT.

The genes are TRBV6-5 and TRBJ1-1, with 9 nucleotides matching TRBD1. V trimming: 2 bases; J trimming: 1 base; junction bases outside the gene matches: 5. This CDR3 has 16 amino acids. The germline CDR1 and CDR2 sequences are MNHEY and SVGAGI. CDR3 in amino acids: CASSYRTGAGNTEAFF. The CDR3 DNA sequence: TGTGCCAGCAGTTACCGGACAGGGGCGGGGAACACTGAAGCTTTCTTT.

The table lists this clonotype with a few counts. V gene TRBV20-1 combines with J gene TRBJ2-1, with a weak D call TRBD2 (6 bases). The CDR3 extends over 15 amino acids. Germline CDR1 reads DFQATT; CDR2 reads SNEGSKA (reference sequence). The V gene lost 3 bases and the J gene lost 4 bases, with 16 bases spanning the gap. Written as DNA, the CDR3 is TGCAGTGCTAGGATAGCGGATAAACTTTACAATGAGCAGTTCTTC. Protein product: CSARIADKLYNEQFF.

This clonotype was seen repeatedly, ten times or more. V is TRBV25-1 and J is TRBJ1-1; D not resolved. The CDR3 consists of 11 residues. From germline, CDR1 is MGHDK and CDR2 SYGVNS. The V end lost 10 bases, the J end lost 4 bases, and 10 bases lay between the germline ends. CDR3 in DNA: TGTGCCACCGGCGGATTCACTGAAGCTTTCTTT. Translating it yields CATGGFTEAFF.

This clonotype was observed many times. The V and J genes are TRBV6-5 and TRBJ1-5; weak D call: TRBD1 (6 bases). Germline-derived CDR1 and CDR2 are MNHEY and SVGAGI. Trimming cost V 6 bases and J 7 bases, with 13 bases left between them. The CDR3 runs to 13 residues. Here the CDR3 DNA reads TGTGCCAGCAGGTCAGGGGTGGGGCAGCCCCAGCATTTT. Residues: CASRSGVGQPQHF.

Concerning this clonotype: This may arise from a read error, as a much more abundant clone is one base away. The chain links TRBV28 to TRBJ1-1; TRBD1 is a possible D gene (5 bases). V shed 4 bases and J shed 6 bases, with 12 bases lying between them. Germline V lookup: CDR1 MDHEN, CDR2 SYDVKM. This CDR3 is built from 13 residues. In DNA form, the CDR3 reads TGTGCCAGCAGTTCCCCAGGGTGGCCTGAAGCTTTCTTT. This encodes CASSSPGWPEAFF.

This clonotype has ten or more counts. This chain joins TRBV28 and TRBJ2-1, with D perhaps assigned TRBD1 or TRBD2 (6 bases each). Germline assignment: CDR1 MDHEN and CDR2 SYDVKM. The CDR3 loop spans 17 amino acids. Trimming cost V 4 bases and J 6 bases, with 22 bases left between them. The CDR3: CASSSPAVGGAGNEQFF. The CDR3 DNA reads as TGTGCCAGCAGTTCTCCCGCCGTGGGGGGCGCGGGCAATGAGCAGTTCTTC.

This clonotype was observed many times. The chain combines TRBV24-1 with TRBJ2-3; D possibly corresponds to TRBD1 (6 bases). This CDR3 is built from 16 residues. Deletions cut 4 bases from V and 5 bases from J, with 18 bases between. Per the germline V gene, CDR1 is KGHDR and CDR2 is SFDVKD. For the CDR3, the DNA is TGTGCCACCAGTGAGACGGACAGAAGGATCGGAGATACGCAGTATTTT. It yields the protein CATSETDRRIGDTQYF.

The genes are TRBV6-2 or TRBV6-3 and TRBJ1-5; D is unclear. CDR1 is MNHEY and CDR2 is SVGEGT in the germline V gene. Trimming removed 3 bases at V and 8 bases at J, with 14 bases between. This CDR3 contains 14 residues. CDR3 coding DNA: TGTGCCAGCAGTTATGATGACCGTCCGAAGCCCCAGCATTTT. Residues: CASSYDDRPKPQHF.